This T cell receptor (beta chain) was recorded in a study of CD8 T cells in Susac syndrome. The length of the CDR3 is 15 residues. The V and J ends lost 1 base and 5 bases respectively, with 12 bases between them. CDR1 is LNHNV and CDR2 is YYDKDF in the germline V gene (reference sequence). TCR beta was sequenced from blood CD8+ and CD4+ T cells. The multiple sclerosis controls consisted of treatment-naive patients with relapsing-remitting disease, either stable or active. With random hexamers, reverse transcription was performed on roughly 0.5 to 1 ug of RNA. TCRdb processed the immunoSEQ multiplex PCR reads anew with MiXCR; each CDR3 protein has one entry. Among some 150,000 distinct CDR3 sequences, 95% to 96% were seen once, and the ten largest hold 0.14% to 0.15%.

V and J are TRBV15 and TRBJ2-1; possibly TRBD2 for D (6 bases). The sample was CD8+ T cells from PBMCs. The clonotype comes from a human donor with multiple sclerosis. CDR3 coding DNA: TGTGCCACCAGCAGAGTTGCGGGGAAGAACAATGAGCAGTTCTTC. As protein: CATSRVAGKNNEQFF. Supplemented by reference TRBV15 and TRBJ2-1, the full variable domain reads DAMVIQNPRYQVTQFGKPVTLSCSQTLNHNVMYWYQQKSSQAPKLLFHYYDKDFNNEADTPDNFQSRRPNTSFCFLDIRSPGLGDTAMYLCATSRVAGKNNEQFFGPGTRLTVL.